This entry features one T cell receptor (beta chain) sequence. Its target antigen remains unknown. Base-call qualities are not available, and no considerably larger clone is one nucleotide away. V gives up 5 bases and J gives up 5 bases, and the segment between their germline ends measures 14 bases. For CDR1 and CDR2, the germline V gene lists SGHTA and FQGTGA. Inclusive of the bounding cysteine and phenylalanine, the CDR3 is 14 residues long. Only the CDR3 DNA is retained, 42 bases long and in frame from the first base. The sample is drawn from a study of T-cell memory formation after mild COVID-19 (dated by TCRdb to about 2021). About the study as a whole: Most TCR sequence clusters were specific to one of the two donors. In a couple of donors, T-cell clones that expanded and contracted after mild COVID-19 were followed by sequencing TCRalpha and TCRbeta repertoires longitudinally. Two young, previously healthy adult volunteers, one female and one male, were included in the cohort. What the research found in general, with its limitations: From day 15 to 85, contracting clones showed balanced CD4/CD8 phenotypes, whereas a second wave of clones that expanded from day 15 to 37 leaned towards CD4+. Only two mild cases were covered by the study, and larger cohorts that include severe cases with pre-infection samples were considered necessary. Whether the second-wave clones peaking on day 37 were SARS-CoV-2 specific was not confirmed. Contracting CD4+ clones turned up mainly in the CM and EM memory subsets, whereas EMRA was where CD8+ clones were enriched. Some responding clones were detected in pre-infection memory, suggesting pre-existing cross-reactive memory T cells joined the SARS-CoV-2 response.

Ficoll-Paque density gradient centrifugation was the method used to isolate PBMCs. Sequencing took place on an Illumina NovaSeq 6000. TCRalpha and TCRbeta cDNA libraries were built by 5'RACE with constant-segment primers, adding sample barcodes and unique molecular identifiers. Trizol reagent was used to extract RNA from every sample. Libraries were amplified in two PCR steps, with a second sample barcode and Illumina TruSeq adapters added in the second step. Libraries were sequenced on an Illumina NovaSeq with 2 x 150 bp paired-end reads. The published analysis was carried out like this. With migec v1.2.7, reads were demultiplexed and then collapsed into UMI-guided consensus sequences. With mixcr v2.1.11, UMI consensuses were aligned to TRA and TRB V and J templates and assembled into clonotypes. A clonotype was counted as expanded or contracted only if both edgeR and NoisET called the change significant, with noise models trained on biological replicates. For edgeR calls, the cutoffs were a false discovery rate-adjusted p below 0.01 and a log2 fold-change threshold of 1. As an exploratory analysis of dynamics, PCA with hierarchical clustering was applied to max-normalized trajectories of the 1000 most abundant clonotypes. Separately sequenced CD4+ and CD8+ repertoires were used to assign the CD4 or CD8 phenotype of responding clones. Starting from the raw public reads, TCRdb applied fastp trimming at Q25, assembled clones with MiXCR and retained in-frame beta chains. Duplicate CDR3 protein sequences are folded into a single record with the most common DNA and genes. Here the V and J calls rest on TCRdb's processing, not on the authors' analysis. Recorded for this sample are almost 250,000 distinct CDR3 sequences; 15% of them occurred a single time. The ten largest clones take up 2% to 2.5% of the sample.

The TCR originated in an adult woman who had mild COVID-19 (a few samples of this study predate the infection). The sample titles of this study are shuffled in the database, so cell type and time point are left out; the donor was told from shared clones. The source material was PBMCs or a T cell subset sorted from them (not recorded which). The chain is assembled from TRBV7-3 and TRBJ2-3, with an unclear D gene assignment. The bases read TGTGCCAGCAGCATCGGCGGACGCGGAGATACGCAGTATTTT. This encodes CASSIGGRGDTQYF.